The T cell receptor beta chain described here comes from a study of OX40 agonist ivuxolimab in advanced cancers. Whole-study context: Having had anti-PD-1, anti-PD-L1 or anti-CTLA-4 therapy before was allowed, and roughly 40% had some.

TCRdb keeps only in-frame clones here, not all; method: immunoSEQ multiplex PCR. The sample includes roughly 19,000 clones, 88% of them seen just once. The V and J ends lost 2 bases and 1 base respectively, with 8 bases between them. The germline gives CDR1 GTSNPN, CDR2 SVGIG (reference sequence). The CDR3 extends over 13 amino acids. The sample was CD4+ or CD8+ T cells sorted from blood, taken in a trial of the OX40 agonist ivuxolimab. The source of this sequence is an adult with an advanced solid tumor such as melanoma, head and neck, liver or kidney cancer. The V and J genes are TRBV30 and TRBJ1-1; D remains unclear. This CDR3 reads CAWSLGKNTEAFF. The CDR3, as DNA: TGTGCCTGGAGTTTGGGGAAGAACACTGAAGCTTTCTTT.